The T cell receptor (beta chain) described here comes from a study of blood T cell repertoires in COVID-19. The method was immunoSEQ multiplex PCR; TCRdb's version includes in-frame clones alone and lacks a portion of them. This repertoire shows roughly 270,000 clones, roughly four fifths found once; its top ten account for approximately 5%. Germline V CDR1 and CDR2: MNHEY, SMNVEV (reference sequence). The V gene lost 4 bases and the J gene lost 10 bases, with 11 bases spanning the gap. This CDR3 contains 13 residues. V and J are TRBV27 and TRBJ1-6; D unresolved. The clonotype was recovered from a man between 40 and 49 years old who had been exposed to COVID-19. The sample taken for sequencing was PBMCs or T cells enriched from blood (not recorded which). CDR3 nucleotides: TGTGCCAGCAGTTCCAAGGTCAGGTCACCCCTCCACTTT. This sequence encodes CASSSKVRSPLHF.